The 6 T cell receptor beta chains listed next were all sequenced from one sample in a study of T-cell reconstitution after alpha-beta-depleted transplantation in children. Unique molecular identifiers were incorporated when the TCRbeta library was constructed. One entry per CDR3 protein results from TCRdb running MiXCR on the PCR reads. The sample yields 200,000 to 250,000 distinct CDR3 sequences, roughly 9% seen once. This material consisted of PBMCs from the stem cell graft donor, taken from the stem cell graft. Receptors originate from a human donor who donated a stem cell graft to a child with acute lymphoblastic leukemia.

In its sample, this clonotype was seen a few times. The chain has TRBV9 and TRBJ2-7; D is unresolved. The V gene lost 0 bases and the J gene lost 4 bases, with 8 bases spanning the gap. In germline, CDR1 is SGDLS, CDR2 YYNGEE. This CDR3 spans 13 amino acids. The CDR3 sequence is CASSVAGSYEQYF. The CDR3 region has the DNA TGTGCCAGCAGCGTAGCCGGAAGTTACGAGCAGTACTTC. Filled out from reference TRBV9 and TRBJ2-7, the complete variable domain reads DSGVTQTPKHLITATGQRVTLRCSPRSGDLSVYWYQQSLDQGLQFLIQYYNGEERAKGNILERFSAQQFPDLHSELNLSSLELGDSALYFCASSVAGSYEQYFGPGTRLTVT.

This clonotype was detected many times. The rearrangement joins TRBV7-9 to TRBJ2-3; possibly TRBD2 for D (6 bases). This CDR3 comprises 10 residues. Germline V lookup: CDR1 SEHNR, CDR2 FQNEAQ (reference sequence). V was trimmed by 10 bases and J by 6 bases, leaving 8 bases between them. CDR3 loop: CATRGDTQYF. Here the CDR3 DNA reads TGTGCCACCCGGGGGGATACGCAGTATTTT.

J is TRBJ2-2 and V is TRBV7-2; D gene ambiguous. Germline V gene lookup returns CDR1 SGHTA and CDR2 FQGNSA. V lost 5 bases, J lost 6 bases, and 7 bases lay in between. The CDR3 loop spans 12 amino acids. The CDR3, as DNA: TGTGCCAGCAGCCGGCGGCCCGGGGAGCTGTTTTTT. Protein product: CASSRRPGELFF.

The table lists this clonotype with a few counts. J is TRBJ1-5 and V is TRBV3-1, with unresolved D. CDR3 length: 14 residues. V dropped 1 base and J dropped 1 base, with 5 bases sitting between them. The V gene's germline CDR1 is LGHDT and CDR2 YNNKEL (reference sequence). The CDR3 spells CASSQVGSNQPQHF. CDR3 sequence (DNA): TGTGCCAGCAGCCAAGTCGGCAGCAATCAGCCCCAGCATTTT.

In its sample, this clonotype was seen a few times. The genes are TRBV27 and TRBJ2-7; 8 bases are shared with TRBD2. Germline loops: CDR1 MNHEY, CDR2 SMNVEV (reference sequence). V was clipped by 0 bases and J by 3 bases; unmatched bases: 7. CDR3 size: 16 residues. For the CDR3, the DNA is TGTGCCAGCAGTTTATCCGGCGGGGGGAGAGACTACGAGCAGTACTTC. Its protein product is CASSLSGGGRDYEQYF.

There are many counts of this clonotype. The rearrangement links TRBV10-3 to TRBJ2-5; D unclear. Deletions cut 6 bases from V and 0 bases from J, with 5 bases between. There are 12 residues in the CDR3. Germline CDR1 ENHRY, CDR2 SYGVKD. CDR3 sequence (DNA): TGTGCCATCAGGCAAAACCAAGAGACCCAGTACTTC. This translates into CAIRQNQETQYF.